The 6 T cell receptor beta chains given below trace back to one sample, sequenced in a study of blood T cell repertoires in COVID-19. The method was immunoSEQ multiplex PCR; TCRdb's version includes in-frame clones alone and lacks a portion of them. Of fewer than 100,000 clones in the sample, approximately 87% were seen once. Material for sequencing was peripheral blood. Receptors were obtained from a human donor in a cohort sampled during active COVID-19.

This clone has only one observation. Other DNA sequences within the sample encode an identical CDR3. CDR3 region: CASRRLLDTGELFF. The CDR3 DNA sequence: TGTGCCAGTAGGCGGTTACTAGACACCGGGGAGCTGTTTTTT. The chain joins TRBV19 to TRBJ2-2, with D maybe TRBD2 (5 bases). The CDR3 loop spans 14 amino acids. Germline V CDR1 and CDR2: LNHDA, SQIVND (reference sequence). The V and J ends lost 6 bases and 3 bases respectively, with 11 bases between them. Full variable domain (missing parts from reference TRBV19 and TRBJ2-2): DGGITQSPKYLFRKEGQNVTLSCEQNLNHDAMYWYRQDPGQGLRLIYYSQIVNDFQKGDIAEGYSVSREKKESFPLTVTSAQKNPTAFYLCASRRLLDTGELFFGEGSRLTVL.

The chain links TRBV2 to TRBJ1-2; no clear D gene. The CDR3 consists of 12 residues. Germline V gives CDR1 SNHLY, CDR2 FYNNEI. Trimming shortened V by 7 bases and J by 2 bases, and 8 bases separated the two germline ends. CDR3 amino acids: CASKTGNYGYTF. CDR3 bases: TGTGCCAGCAAGACTGGGAACTATGGCTACACCTTC.

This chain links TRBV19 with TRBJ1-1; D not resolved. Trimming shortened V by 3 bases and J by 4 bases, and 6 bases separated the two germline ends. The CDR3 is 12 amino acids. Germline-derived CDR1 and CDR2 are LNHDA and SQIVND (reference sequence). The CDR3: CASSIIGTEAFF. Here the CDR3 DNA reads TGTGCCAGTAGTATTATCGGCACTGAAGCTTTCTTT.

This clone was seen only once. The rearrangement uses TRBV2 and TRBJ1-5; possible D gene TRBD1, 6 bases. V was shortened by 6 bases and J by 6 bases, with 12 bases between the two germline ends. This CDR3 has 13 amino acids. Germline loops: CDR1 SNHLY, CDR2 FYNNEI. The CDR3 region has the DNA TGTGCCAGCAGAACAGGGTTACCTCAGCCCCAGCATTTT. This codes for CASRTGLPQPQHF.

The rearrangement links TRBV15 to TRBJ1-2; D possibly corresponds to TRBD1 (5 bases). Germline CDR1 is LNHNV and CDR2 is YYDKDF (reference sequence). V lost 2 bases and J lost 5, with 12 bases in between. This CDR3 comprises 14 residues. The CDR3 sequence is CATSRPQGGYGYTF. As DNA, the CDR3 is TGTGCCACCAGCAGACCCCAGGGTGGGTATGGCTACACCTTC.

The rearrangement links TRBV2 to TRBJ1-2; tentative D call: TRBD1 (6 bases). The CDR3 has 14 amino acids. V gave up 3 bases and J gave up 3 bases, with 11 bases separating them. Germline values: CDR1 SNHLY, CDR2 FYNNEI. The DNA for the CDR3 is TGTGCCAGCAGTGAGACGGACAGCGACTATGGCTACACCTTC. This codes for CASSETDSDYGYTF.